These T cell receptor beta chains were read from a single sample in a study of cytomegalovirus exposure and HLA in healthy donors. Profiling relied on immunoSEQ multiplex PCR, and the TCRdb table lists in-frame clones only, not all of them. The sample gives about 190,000 clones, roughly 84% of which show up once; less than 9% is in the top ten. The sample consisted of PBMCs. Receptor source: a man between 18 and 35 years old in good health and CMV-seropositive. Each CDR3 is given with its conserved first and last residue. Fields, in order: D gene, clone size, V gene, J gene, CDR3 protein, CDR3 DNA. A D gene is named only where the DNA matches it firmly. Only part of the rows carry a size: once, few, many, or a class if the clone is expanded.

TRBD2	NA	TRBV2	TRBJ2-7	CASSEVAGGLNEQYF	TGTGCCAGCAGTGAGGTAGCGGGAGGGCTTAACGAGCAGTACTTC
NA	NA	TRBV7-8	TRBJ1-2	CASSQTGGLDYGYTF	TGTGCCAGCAGCCAAACGGGGGGCTTAGACTATGGCTACACCTTC
NA	NA	TRBV5-4	TRBJ1-1	CASSSTGSEAFF	TGTGCCAGCAGCTCCACAGGGTCCGAAGCTTTCTTT
TRBD1	NA	TRBV7-2	TRBJ1-4	CASSLRDRMGKLFF	TGTGCCAGCAGCCTACGGGACAGGATGGGAAAACTGTTTTTT
NA	NA	TRBV5-4	TRBJ1-5	CASSFRGADQPQHF	TGTGCCAGCAGCTTCAGGGGAGCCGATCAGCCCCAGCATTTT
NA	NA	TRBV7-3	TRBJ2-7	CASSSRGTESSYEQYF	TGTGCCAGCAGCTCCCGCGGGACGGAAAGCTCCTACGAGCAGTACTTC
NA	NA	TRBV7-2	TRBJ1-4	CASSPLSKTLTNEKLFF	TGTGCCAGCAGCCCCCTTAGCAAGACCCTCACTAATGAAAAACTGTTTTTT
TRBD1	NA	TRBV7-2	TRBJ1-1	CASALSGGGTEAFF	TGTGCCAGCGCACTCTCAGGGGGCGGCACTGAAGCTTTCTTT
TRBD2	NA	TRBV5-1	TRBJ2-3	CASSLDAGDSTDTQYF	TGCGCCAGCAGCTTGGATGCGGGGGATTCCACAGATACGCAGTATTTT
NA	NA	TRBV5-1	TRBJ1-4	CASSLEGTTNEKLFF	TGCGCCAGCAGCTTGGAGGGGACTACTAATGAAAAACTGTTTTTT
TRBD2	NA	TRBV5-4	TRBJ2-1	CASSPTSGSSYNEQFF	TGTGCCAGCAGCCCGACTAGCGGTAGCTCCTACAATGAGCAGTTCTTC
NA	NA	TRBV5-1	TRBJ1-3	CASSLSGRKSSGNTIYF	TGCGCCAGCAGCTTAAGCGGCAGGAAGAGCTCTGGAAACACCATATATTTT
TRBD1	NA	TRBV4-1	TRBJ2-1	CASSQAQDRLDEQFF	TGCGCCAGCAGCCAAGCTCAGGACAGGTTGGATGAGCAGTTCTTC
NA	NA	TRBV7-6	TRBJ2-7	CASSLESGGPYEQYF	TGTGCCAGCAGCTTAGAATCCGGCGGCCCCTACGAGCAGTACTTC
NA	NA	TRBV18	TRBJ2-7	CASSPETGSSYEQYF	TGTGCCAGCTCACCGGAGACGGGGAGCTCCTACGAGCAGTACTTC
NA	NA	TRBV27	TRBJ2-3	CASGFTDTQYF	TGTGCCAGCGGCTTCACAGATACGCAGTATTTT
NA	NA	TRBV2	TRBJ2-3	CASSGAFISTDTQYF	TGTGCCAGCAGTGGGGCTTTCATTAGCACAGATACGCAGTATTTT
NA	NA	TRBV28	TRBJ2-6	CASSPWTEISQSGANVLTF	TGTGCCAGCAGTCCGTGGACAGAAATATCTCAGTCTGGGGCCAACGTCCTGACTTTC
NA	NA	TRBV19	TRBJ1-2	CASSIDRAYGYTF	TGTGCCAGTAGTATAGACAGGGCCTATGGCTACACCTTC
TRBD2	NA	TRBV4-2	TRBJ2-5	CASSQGATSAQETQYF	TGTGCCAGCAGCCAAGGAGCGACTAGCGCTCAAGAGACCCAGTACTTC
TRBD2	NA	TRBV7-9	TRBJ2-2	CASSLSGSRNTGELFF	TGTGCCAGCAGCCTTAGCGGGAGTAGGAACACCGGGGAGCTGTTTTTT
NA	once	TRBV7-3	TRBJ2-3	CASSLTGTDTQYF	TGTGCCAGCAGCTTAACAGGGACTGATACGCAGTATTTT
TRBD2	NA	TRBV29-1	TRBJ2-5	CSVLPGAGTSGETQYF	TGCAGCGTTTTGCCAGGGGCCGGGACTAGCGGAGAGACCCAGTACTTC
NA	NA	TRBV7-3	TRBJ2-2	CASSQPGLATGELFF	TGTGCCAGCAGTCAGCCGGGACTGGCTACCGGGGAGCTGTTTTTT
NA	NA	TRBV2	TRBJ2-7	CATGTPSYEQYF	TGTGCCACCGGGACTCCCTCCTACGAGCAGTACTTC
TRBD1	NA	TRBV23-1	TRBJ1-2	CASINRGAAGGIGGYGYTF	TGCGCCAGCATTAACAGGGGGGCCGCCGGAGGAATAGGGGGCTATGGCTACACCTTC
TRBD1	NA	TRBV2	TRBJ2-3	CASSRPGQATDTQYF	TGTGCCAGCAGCCGACCGGGACAGGCTACAGATACGCAGTATTTT
NA	NA	TRBV7-8	TRBJ1-5	CASSLEGAGTQHF	TGTGCCAGCAGCTTAGAAGGGGCAGGCACCCAACATTTT